The present T cell receptor (beta chain) was sequenced within a study of low-dose radiotherapy and immunotherapy resistance in tumors. On the study more broadly: It was every two weeks, one day before radiation and immunotherapy, that intravenous cyclophosphamide 200 mg/m2 was given. Patients took 300 mg oral aspirin daily for four cycles from cycle 1 day 1.

Germline CDR1 and CDR2: SGHTA and FQGTGA. This CDR3 has 16 residues. Trimming removed 2 bases from V and 4 bases from J, with 14 bases in between. This clonotype was recorded at least ten times. Both TCRalpha and TCRbeta chains were reverse transcribed with V-gene-specific primers. For amplifying TCRs, the PCR ran for 20 to 25 cycles with Phusion, which was used together with a constant-region primer and the adapter on the V primers. The mRNA that was isolated underwent amplification by in vitro transcription. TCRdb re-called the reads with MiXCR, one entry per CDR3 protein. The sample holds 60,000 to 90,000 distinct CDR3 sequences, approximately 31% seen once. Specified time point: before trial treatment.

Sequenced material: PBMCs, taken before treatment. The receptor was derived from a female donor with ovarian cancer. This sequence joins TRBV7-3 and TRBJ2-2, with D maybe TRBD2 (5 bases). The CDR3 DNA sequence: TGTGCCAGCAGCTTATCTATCCCACGGGGCACCGGGGAGCTGTTTTTT. Protein product: CASSLSIPRGTGELFF.